This TCR beta chain was recovered during a study of blood T cell repertoires in COVID-19. Study background: Spain, Italy and the United States supplied samples that represented acute and convalescent COVID-19.

In the authors' workflow: Using reference gene primer amplification, nucleated cell counts were estimated. Sequenced by immunoSEQ multiplex PCR; TCRdb stores in-frame clones only, minus some. Clonal size and the V and J genes are those of that table, whereas D and trimming came from the DNA. The repertoire includes about 170,000 clones, 84% of them detected once, and less than 9% sits in the top ten. Germline CDR1 and CDR2: LNHDA and SQIVND (reference sequence). V lost 7 bases, J lost 6 bases, and 13 bases lay in between. The CDR3 covers 12 residues. The specimen was peripheral blood. This sequence originates from a man in his forties or fifties who had recovered from COVID-19. The V call is TRBV19, the J call TRBJ2-7; D is uncertain. The CDR3 here is CASIGPGGEQYF. CDR3 nucleotide sequence: TGTGCCAGTATCGGCCCCGGCGGCGAGCAGTACTTC.